Presented here are 23 T cell receptor beta chains from one specimen sequenced in a study of T cells in Graves' hyperthyroidism and ophthalmopathy. TCR beta CDR3 regions were amplified from RNA. TCR CDR3 underwent first-round RT-PCR with the HTBI primer set. TCRdb ran MiXCR on the multiplex PCR reads and lists one entry per CDR3 protein. The sample has under 400,000 distinct CDR3 sequences, 15% to 20% seen once. The sample taken for sequencing was blood. These receptors all stem from a woman between 40 and 55 years old with Graves' ophthalmopathy.

This clonotype was found many times. This chain joins TRBV30 and TRBJ2-7; TRBD2 aligns across 8 bases. V was clipped by 5 bases and J by 5 bases; unmatched bases: 8. Per the germline V gene, CDR1 is GTSNPN and CDR2 is SVGIG (reference sequence). This CDR3 contains 13 residues. Here the CDR3 reads CAWALGGAHEQYF. The DNA of the CDR3 is TGTGCCTGGGCCCTCGGGGGGGCTCACGAGCAGTACTTC.

This clonotype was seen repeatedly, ten times or more. The genes are TRBV15 and TRBJ2-7; possibly TRBD2 for D (5 bases). Germline loops: CDR1 LNHNV, CDR2 YYDKDF (reference sequence). This CDR3 has 15 amino acids. The V and J ends lost 0 bases and 7 bases respectively, with 16 bases between them. In DNA, the CDR3 is TGTGCCACCAGCAGAGATAAACACTCACTAGGGGAGCAGTACTTC. As protein: CATSRDKHSLGEQYF.

This clonotype was recorded at least ten times. V and J are TRBV9 and TRBJ2-2; TRBD2 is a possible D gene (6 bases). The CDR3 has 16 residues. V was trimmed by 3 bases and J by 1 base, leaving 13 bases between them. Germline V gene sequence: CDR1 SGDLS, CDR2 YYNGEE. The CDR3 coding sequence is TGTGCCAGCAGCGCACTTCGGCGGGGGAACACCGGGGAGCTGTTTTTT. This gives the protein CASSALRRGNTGELFF.

The V gene is TRBV2, the J gene TRBJ1-6, with D hard to call. This CDR3 has 17 amino acids. Germline CDR1 is SNHLY and CDR2 is FYNNEI. V lost 2 bases and J lost 0, with 11 bases in between. CDR3 protein: CASSEIGRSSYNSPLHF. The CDR3 nucleotides are TGTGCCAGCAGTGAAATTGGCAGAAGCTCCTATAATTCACCCCTCCACTTT.

Here the CDR3 reads CASIPDPNYGYTF. The CDR3 nucleotides read TGTGCCAGCATACCAGACCCTAACTATGGCTACACCTTC. This rearrangement joins TRBV27 to TRBJ1-2, with unresolved D. Germline V gene lookup returns CDR1 MNHEY and CDR2 SMNVEV (reference sequence). V was trimmed by 7 bases and J by 0 bases, leaving 9 bases between them. This CDR3 is 13 amino acids long.

This clonotype was picked up many times. The chain employs TRBV6-2 or TRBV6-3 and TRBJ1-2; no definite D call. The CDR3 has 14 amino acids. The V gene's germline CDR1 is MNHEY and CDR2 SVGEGT. V was cut by 4 bases and J by 4 bases, with 13 bases left in between. CDR3 protein: CASSLNREAYGYTF. CDR3 in DNA: TGTGCCAGCAGTTTGAACCGGGAAGCCTATGGCTACACCTTC.

This clonotype was seen ten or more times. V gene TRBV7-6 combines with J gene TRBJ2-2; 8 bases match TRBD1. This CDR3 spans 16 amino acids. The V segment lost 1 base and the J segment 6 bases; nucleotides outside the gene matches: 7. CDR1 and CDR2 (germline): SGHVS, FNYEAQ. The DNA for the CDR3 is TGTGCCAGCAGCTTAGTGCAGGGGGCCGGCGCCGGGGAGCTGTTTTTT. Translated, it gives CASSLVQGAGAGELFF. Looking up the rest from reference TRBV7-6 and TRBJ2-2 gives the full variable domain: GAGVSQSPRYKVTKRGQDVALRCDPISGHVSLYWYRQALGQGPEFLTYFNYEAQQDKSGLPNDRFSAERPEGSISTLTIQRTEQRDSAMYRCASSLVQGAGAGELFFGEGSRLTVL.

Ten or more counts support this clonotype. V gene TRBV29-1 combines with J gene TRBJ1-1, with D possibly TRBD1 on 6 matching bases. The CDR3 consists of 13 residues. V lost 4 bases and J lost 5, with 14 bases in between. From germline, CDR1 is SQVTM and CDR2 ANQGSEA. As DNA, the CDR3 is TGCAGCGTTGGCCACAGGGAGTTTACTGAAGCTTTCTTT. Protein product: CSVGHREFTEAFF.

The J gene is TRBJ1-1, the V gene TRBV6-1, with D uncertain. Germline CDR1 is MNHNS and CDR2 is SASEGT. Trimming shortened V by 0 bases and J by 6 bases, and 5 bases separated the two germline ends. The CDR3 is 12 residues long. The CDR3 DNA sequence: TGTGCCAGCAGTGAAGCAAATCCTGAAGCTTTCTTT. Protein sequence: CASSEANPEAFF.

In this sample, this clonotype turned up many times. The gene calls are TRBV9 and TRBJ1-2; D gene ambiguous. The CDR3 consists of 12 residues. V was pared by 10 bases and J by 2 bases, with 12 bases between. Germline CDR1 is SGDLS and CDR2 is YYNGEE. CDR3 DNA sequence: TGTGCCTCTGAGGACGAGAACTATGGCTACACCTTC. Protein product: CASEDENYGYTF.

This clonotype has at least ten counts. The rearrangement uses TRBV28 and TRBJ2-2; D is ambiguous. Germline V lookup: CDR1 MDHEN, CDR2 SYDVKM. This CDR3 is built from 13 residues. The V gene lost 6 bases and the J gene lost 1 base, with 6 bases spanning the gap. The DNA of the CDR3 is TGTGCCAGCAGGGGCGGGAACACCGGGGAGCTGTTTTTT. Translated, it gives CASRGGNTGELFF.

V gene TRBV6-5 combines with J gene TRBJ2-7; TRBD2 matches at 7 bases. After removal of 3 bases from V and 2 bases from J, the junction contained 7 bases not matched to a gene. The germline V gene has CDR1 MNHEY and CDR2 SVGAGI. This CDR3 has 15 amino acids. CDR3 region: CASSYDPSGPYEQYF. DNA of the CDR3: TGTGCCAGCAGTTATGATCCTAGCGGACCCTACGAGCAGTACTTC.

There are many counts of this clonotype. The chain links TRBV12-3 or TRBV12-4 to TRBJ2-3; no clear D. This CDR3 is built from 11 residues. V was shortened by 5 bases and J by 3 bases, with 3 bases between the two germline ends. CDR3 amino acids: CASSRTDTQYF. Written as DNA, the CDR3 is TGTGCCAGCAGTCGGACAGATACGCAGTATTTT.

The chain carries TRBV12-3 or TRBV12-4 and TRBJ2-3; unclear D gene. The CDR3 is 13 amino acids. V lost 3 bases and J lost 6, with 10 bases in between. CDR3: CASSFVPGDTQYF. The CDR3 coding sequence is TGTGCCAGCAGTTTTGTCCCAGGCGATACGCAGTATTTT.

This clonotype was seen at least ten times. The chain carries TRBV28 and TRBJ1-1; D is uncertain. Germline assignment: CDR1 MDHEN and CDR2 SYDVKM. The CDR3 contains 14 residues. The V and J ends lost 4 bases and 4 bases respectively, with 13 bases between them. Here the CDR3 reads CASSSLLTGTEAFF. The CDR3 coding sequence is TGTGCCAGCAGTTCCCTCTTAACCGGCACTGAAGCTTTCTTT.

This clonotype has ten or more counts. The chain employs TRBV7-3 and TRBJ2-2; D call uncertain. The CDR3 contains 15 residues. Germline values: CDR1 SGHTA, CDR2 FQGTGA. V shed 5 bases and J shed 0 bases, with 10 bases lying between them. The CDR3 loop reads CASSEQRSNTGELFF. CDR3 bases: TGTGCCAGCAGCGAACAGAGATCGAACACCGGGGAGCTGTTTTTT.

In its sample, this clonotype was seen many times. The V and J genes are TRBV19 and TRBJ1-1, with D tentatively TRBD1 (5 bases). The CDR3 is 15 residues long. CDR1 is LNHDA, CDR2 SQIVND, per germline (reference sequence). Trimming pared 6 bases from V and 0 bases from J, leaving 14 bases between. The CDR3 is CASSQTVPMNTEAFF. DNA of the CDR3: TGTGCCAGTAGCCAGACAGTCCCCATGAACACTGAAGCTTTCTTT.

In its sample, this clonotype was seen many times. The CDR3 reads CASSFLRGGPGEQYF. The CDR3 bases are TGTGCCAGCAGCTTTCTCCGTGGGGGGCCAGGCGAGCAGTACTTC. The chain employs TRBV11-1 and TRBJ2-7, with D possibly being TRBD1 or TRBD2 (6 bases each). The CDR3 totals 15 residues. Germline V gives CDR1 SGHAT, CDR2 FQDESV (reference sequence). V dropped 3 bases and J dropped 6 bases, with 18 bases sitting between them.

At least ten counts were recorded for this clonotype. The chain carries TRBV12-3 or TRBV12-4 and TRBJ2-5; no clear D gene. Trimming took off 7 bases at V and 1 base at J, with 13 bases between the two ends. The CDR3 loop spans 14 amino acids. The CDR3 nucleotides read TGTGCCAGCACCTTGGGCCTAATCCAAGAGACCCAGTACTTC. As protein: CASTLGLIQETQYF.

In its sample, this clonotype was seen many times. The V and J genes are TRBV11-2 and TRBJ2-7; unclear D gene. Deletions cut 6 bases from V and 0 bases from J, with 3 bases between. Per the germline V gene, CDR1 is SGHAT and CDR2 is FQNNGV. CDR3 length: 11 residues. Written as DNA, the CDR3 is TGTGCCAGCAGGCGCTCCTACGAGCAGTACTTC. This sequence encodes CASRRSYEQYF.

This clonotype was counted ten times or more. The genes are TRBV6-5 and TRBJ1-5, with D tentatively TRBD1 (5 bases). There are 15 residues in the CDR3. In germline, CDR1 is MNHEY, CDR2 SVGAGI. Deletions cut 7 bases from V and 1 base from J, with 14 bases between. The CDR3 region is CASIRGGPSNQPQHF. For the CDR3, the DNA is TGTGCCAGCATTAGGGGAGGGCCAAGCAATCAGCCCCAGCATTTT.

The gene calls are TRBV4-1 and TRBJ1-2; TRBD1 might be the D (6 bases). From germline, CDR1 is MGHRA and CDR2 YSYEKL. The CDR3 extends over 16 amino acids. The V gene lost 3 bases and the J gene lost 8 bases, with 22 bases spanning the gap. The CDR3 coding sequence is TGCGCCAGCAGCCACGACTTCAGGGGACTACAACAGGGCTACACCTTC. This translates into CASSHDFRGLQQGYTF.

This clonotype was counted ten times or more. CDR3 DNA sequence: TGCAGTGCTAGAGATCCCATGACAGGGGGCTTCTCCTACGAGCAGTACTTC. Its protein is CSARDPMTGGFSYEQYF. The chain is built from TRBV20-1 and TRBJ2-7, with 10 bases matching TRBD1. CDR1 is DFQATT and CDR2 is SNEGSKA in the germline V gene (reference sequence). The CDR3 is 17 residues long. Germline trimming cut 0 bases from V and 0 bases from J; bases unmatched to any gene: 8.